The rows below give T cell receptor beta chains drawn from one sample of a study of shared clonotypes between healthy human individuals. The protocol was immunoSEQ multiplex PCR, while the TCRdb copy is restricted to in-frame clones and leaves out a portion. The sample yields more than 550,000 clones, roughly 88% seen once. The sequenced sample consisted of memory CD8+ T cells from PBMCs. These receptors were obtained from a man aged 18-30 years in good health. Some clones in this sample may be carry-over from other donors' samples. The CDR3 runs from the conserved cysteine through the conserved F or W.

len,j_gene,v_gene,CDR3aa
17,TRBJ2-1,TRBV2,CASSEWASGRVRNEQFF
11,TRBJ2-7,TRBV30,CAWSQYYEQYF
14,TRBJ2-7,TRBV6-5,CASSYGGGTYEQYF
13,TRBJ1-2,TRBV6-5,CAATPGRNYGYTF
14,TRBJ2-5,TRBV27,CASSLSGFQETQYF
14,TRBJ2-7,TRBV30,CAWSLLGGAYEQYF
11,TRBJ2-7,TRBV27,CASSFGTREYF
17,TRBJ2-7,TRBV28,CASSFNFQGTFSYEQYF
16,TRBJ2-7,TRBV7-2,CASSTNRASGTYEQYF
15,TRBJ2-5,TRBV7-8,CAITETQGPQETQYF
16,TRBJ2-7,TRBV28,CASSLWRTGAHYEQYF
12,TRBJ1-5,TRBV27,CASSLAAGPQHF
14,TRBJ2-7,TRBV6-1,CASSLDRATYEQYF
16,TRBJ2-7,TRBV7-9,CASSLALASGPYEQYF
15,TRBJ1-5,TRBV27,CASSLGQGINQPQHF
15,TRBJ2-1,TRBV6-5,CASSYGTGRGSEQFF
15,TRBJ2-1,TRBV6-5,CASRTGTSGYNEQFF
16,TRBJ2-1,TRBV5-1,CASYAWDQRAYNEQFF
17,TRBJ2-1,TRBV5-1,CASSFGTSGFAYNEQFF
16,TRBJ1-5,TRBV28,CASSLQILFSNQPQHF
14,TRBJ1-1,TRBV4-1,CASSQPGMNTEAFF
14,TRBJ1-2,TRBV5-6,CASSLQATIWGYTF
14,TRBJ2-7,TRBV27,CASSMAGGAYEQYF
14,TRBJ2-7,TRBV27,CASRPQGAPYEQYF
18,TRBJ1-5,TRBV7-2,CASSLPDRALPAHQPQHF
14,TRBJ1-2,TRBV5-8,CASSLPAPNYGYTF
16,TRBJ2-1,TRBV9,CASSLSPREVHNEQFF
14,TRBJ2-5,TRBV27,CASRPIRLQETQYF